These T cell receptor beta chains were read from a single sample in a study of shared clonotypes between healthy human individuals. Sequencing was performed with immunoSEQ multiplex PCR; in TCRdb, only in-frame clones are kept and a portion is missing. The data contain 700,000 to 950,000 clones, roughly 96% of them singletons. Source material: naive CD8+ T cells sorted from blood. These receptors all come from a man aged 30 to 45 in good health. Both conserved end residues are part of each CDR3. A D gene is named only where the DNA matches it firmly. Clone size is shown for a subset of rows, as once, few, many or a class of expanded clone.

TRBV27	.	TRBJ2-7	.	TGTGCCAGCAGCCACAGGCAAACCTACGAGCAGTACTTC	CASSHRQTYEQYF
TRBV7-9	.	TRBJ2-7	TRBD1	TGTGCCAGCAGCTTAGCTCCAGGACAGGACATCTCCTACGAGCAGTACTTC	CASSLAPGQDISYEQYF
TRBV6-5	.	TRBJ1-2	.	TGTGCCAGCAGTGAAAGGAGTCTCTATGGCTACACCTTC	CASSERSLYGYTF
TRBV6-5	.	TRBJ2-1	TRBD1	TGTGCCAGCAGTTATGGAGGGACAGGGTGGGTAAATGAGCAGTTCTTC	CASSYGGTGWVNEQFF
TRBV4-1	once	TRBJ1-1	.	TGCGCCAGCAGCCAAGATCCGCGGGGACGGCCTGAAGCTTTCTTT	CASSQDPRGRPEAFF
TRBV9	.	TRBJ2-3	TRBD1	TGTGCCAGCAGCGCCAGGGGGCTCACAGATACGCAGTATTTT	CASSARGLTDTQYF
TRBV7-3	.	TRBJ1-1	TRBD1	TGTGCCAGCAGCTCCGCAGGGGGCACTGAAGCTTTCTTT	CASSSAGGTEAFF
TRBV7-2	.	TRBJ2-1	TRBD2	TGTGCCAGCAGCTTAGTTGTGTTGTATACTAGCGGAAACAATGAGCAGTTCTTC	CASSLVVLYTSGNNEQFF
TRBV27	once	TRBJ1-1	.	TGTGCCAGCAGTTTATACCCGGGACCTGAAGCTTTCTTT	CASSLYPGPEAFF
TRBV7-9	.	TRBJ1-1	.	TGTGCCAGCAGCCCCCCTGTTGAGGTTGCAGCTTTCTTT	CASSPPVEVAAFF
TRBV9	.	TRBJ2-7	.	TGTGCCAGCAGCGTAGAGATGGGCGTAAGCAGGGACGAGCAGTACTTC	CASSVEMGVSRDEQYF
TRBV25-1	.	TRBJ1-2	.	TGTGCCAGCAGTGGAACATGGACCTATGGCTACACCTTC	CASSGTWTYGYTF
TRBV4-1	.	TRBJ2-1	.	TGCGCCAGCAGCCAACGGGGACTCCATCTTGATGAGCAGTTCTTC	CASSQRGLHLDEQFF
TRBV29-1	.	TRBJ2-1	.	TGCAGCGTTGAAGTGCCGAGCACAGCGGACAATGAGCAGTTCTTC	CSVEVPSTADNEQFF
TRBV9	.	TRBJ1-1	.	TGTGCCAGCAGCGCGCGCCCTGGTGGGAACACTGAAGCTTTCTTT	CASSARPGGNTEAFF
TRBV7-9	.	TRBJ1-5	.	TGTGCCAGCAGCACGCCGACAGGAGATAGCAATCAGCCCCAGCATTTT	CASSTPTGDSNQPQHF
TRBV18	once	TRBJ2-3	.	TGTGCCAGCTCACCACGTACAACAGATACGCAGTATTTT	CASSPRTTDTQYF
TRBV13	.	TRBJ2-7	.	TGTGCCAGCAGCTTAGGAACCGGGGCCTACGTAAGGGAGCAGTACTTC	CASSLGTGAYVREQYF
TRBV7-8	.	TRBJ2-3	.	TGTGCCAGCAGCTTAGTTAAGTTCGATACGCAGTATTTT	CASSLVKFDTQYF
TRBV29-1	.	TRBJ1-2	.	TGCAGCGTTGAAGATGTGGCCGGGGCCTATGGCTACACCTTC	CSVEDVAGAYGYTF
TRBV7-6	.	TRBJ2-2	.	TGTGCCAGCAGCTATTACAGGGTTGAGGCCGGGGAGCTGTTTTTT	CASSYYRVEAGELFF
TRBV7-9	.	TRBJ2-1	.	TGTGCCAGCAGCAAGTCCGGGACGGACAATGAGCAGTTCTTC	CASSKSGTDNEQFF
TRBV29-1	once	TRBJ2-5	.	TGCAGCGTTGATCCTAGACCAGCAGTAATCCTACAAGAGACCCAGTACTTC	CSVDPRPAVILQETQYF
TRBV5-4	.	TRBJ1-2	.	TGTGCCAGCACCTGGTCATCTAACTATGGCTACACCTTC	CASTWSSNYGYTF
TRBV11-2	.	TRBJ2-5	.	TGTGCCAGCAGCTCCAAGACACCCAGTGAGACCCAGTACTTC	CASSSKTPSETQYF
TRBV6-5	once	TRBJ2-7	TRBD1	TGTGCCAGCAGCCGGGACAGCGCCTACGAGCAGTACTTC	CASSRDSAYEQYF
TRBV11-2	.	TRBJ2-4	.	TGTGCCAGCCTCGGAGGAGGGAACATTCAGTACTTC	CASLGGGNIQYF
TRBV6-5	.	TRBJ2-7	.	TGTGCCAGCAGAACCACACAGAGCTCCTACGAGCAGTACTTC	CASRTTQSSYEQYF
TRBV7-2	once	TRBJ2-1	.	TGTGCCAGCAGCTTAGGAGGGACGGGCAATGAGCAGTTCTTC	CASSLGGTGNEQFF
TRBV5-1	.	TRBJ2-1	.	TGCGCCAGCAGCCCGGAGACCAGCGTCTCCTACAATGAGCAGTTCTTC	CASSPETSVSYNEQFF
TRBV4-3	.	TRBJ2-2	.	TGCGCCAGCAGCCAAGATTTTTCGGGACTTTACCAAAAGCTGTTTTTT	CASSQDFSGLYQKLFF
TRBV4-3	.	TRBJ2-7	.	TGCGCCAGCAGCCGGTGGCCTGGAGACTCCTACGAGCAGTACTTC	CASSRWPGDSYEQYF
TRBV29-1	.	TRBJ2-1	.	TGCAGCGTTGAAGATATGGGGGGCTCCTACAATGAGCAGTTCTTC	CSVEDMGGSYNEQFF
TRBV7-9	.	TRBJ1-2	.	TGTGCCAGCAGCCACCCGGAGGACCCTCTTGGCTACACCTTC	CASSHPEDPLGYTF
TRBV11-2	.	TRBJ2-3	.	TGTGCCAGCAGCTTCAGAGGGGGGGATTATTTGGGCACAGATACGCAGTATTTT	CASSFRGGDYLGTDTQYF
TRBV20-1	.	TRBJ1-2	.	TGCAGTGCTCGAGCCCAGGACGGCTACACCTTC	CSARAQDGYTF
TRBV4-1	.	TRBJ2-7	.	TGCGCCAGCAGCCGGGTGACTTGGCACGAGCAGTACTTC	CASSRVTWHEQYF
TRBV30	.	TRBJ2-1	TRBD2	TGTGCCTGGGGTCTAAGTAGCGGGAGCTACAATGAGCAGTTCTTC	CAWGLSSGSYNEQFF
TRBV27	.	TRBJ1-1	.	TGTGCCAGCAGTTTAAACGGAAACACTGAAGCTTTCTTT	CASSLNGNTEAFF
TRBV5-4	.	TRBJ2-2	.	TGTGCCAGCAGCTTGGGGCAGAACACCGGGGAGCTGTTTTTT	CASSLGQNTGELFF
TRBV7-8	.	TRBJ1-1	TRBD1	TGTGCCAGCAGCTTAGTAAACAACAGGGGGCAGCGGACTGAAGCTTTCTTT	CASSLVNNRGQRTEAFF
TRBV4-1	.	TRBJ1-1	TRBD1	TGCGCCAGCAGCCGTAGGGACAGCCTGAACACTGAAGCTTTCTTT	CASSRRDSLNTEAFF
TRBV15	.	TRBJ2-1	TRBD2	TGTGCCACCAGCAGAGATTCTATCGCTAGCGGCAATGAGCAGTTCTTC	CATSRDSIASGNEQFF
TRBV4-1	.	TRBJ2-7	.	TGCGCCAGCAGCCAACTTGACGGCGCCTACGAGCAGTACTTC	CASSQLDGAYEQYF
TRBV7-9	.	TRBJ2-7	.	TGTGCCAGCATTAGTGACTCCTACGAGCAGTACTTC	CASISDSYEQYF
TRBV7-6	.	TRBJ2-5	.	TGTGCCAGCAGCTACCAAGAGACCCAGTACTTC	CASSYQETQYF
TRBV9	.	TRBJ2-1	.	TGTGCCAGCAGCGTAGGGCTGCCGGGTGAGCAGTTCTTC	CASSVGLPGEQFF
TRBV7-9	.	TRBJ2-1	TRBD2	TGTGCCAGCAGCTTAGTTCCCTCGGCGGGAGAAGGTTACAATGAGCAGTTCTTC	CASSLVPSAGEGYNEQFF
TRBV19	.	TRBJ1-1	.	TGTGCCAGTAGGACCTCTGCCTCAGCGTCGCTTGGAGAGGCTTTCTTT	CASRTSASASLGEAFF
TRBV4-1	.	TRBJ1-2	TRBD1	TGCGCCAGCAGCCAAGATAATCGTGCAGGGGGTAGTTACGGCTACACCTTC	CASSQDNRAGGSYGYTF
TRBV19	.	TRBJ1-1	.	TGTGCCAGTAGTATAGGAGCCCTGAACACTGAAGCTTTCTTT	CASSIGALNTEAFF
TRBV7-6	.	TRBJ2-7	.	TGTGCCAGCAGCTGGACCAGCGGTTCCTACGAGCAGTACTTC	CASSWTSGSYEQYF
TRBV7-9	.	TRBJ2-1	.	TGTGCCAGCAGCTTAATTTTGCCGCCTTGGGAGTTCTTC	CASSLILPPWEFF